These 13 T cell receptor beta chains were sequenced from one sample in a study of blood T cell repertoires in COVID-19. Only in-frame clones appear in the TCRdb table, and some are missing; sequencing was by immunoSEQ multiplex PCR. The data show approximately 200,000 clones, around 84% seen once. Sequenced input: peripheral blood. These TCRs come from a man aged 45 to 65 who had recovered from COVID-19.

The chain couples TRBV9 to TRBJ1-3, with D possibly being TRBD1 (5 bases). In germline, CDR1 is SGDLS, CDR2 YYNGEE. Between the trimmed V and J ends, which lost 4 bases and 2 bases, there was a span of 13 bases. The CDR3 sequence is 15 residues long. DNA for the CDR3: TGTGCCAGCAGCCCAGCCGGGACTCCTGGAAACACCATATATTTT. Its protein is CASSPAGTPGNTIYF.

The chain employs TRBV9 and TRBJ1-2, with D tentatively TRBD1 (6 bases). With 0 bases removed from V and 7 bases from J, the gap between germline ends came to 10 bases. This CDR3 comprises 13 residues. Germline loops: CDR1 SGDLS, CDR2 YYNGEE. The CDR3 coding sequence is TGTGCCAGCAGCGTAGCTACCAGGGGTGGCTACACCTTC. This codes for CASSVATRGGYTF.

Regarding this clone: An end of the junction differs from the germline gene, which may be a read error. This chain uses TRBV28 with TRBJ2-7; 10 positions match TRBD2. The CDR3 loop spans 12 amino acids. The germline gives CDR1 MDHEN, CDR2 SYDVKM. CDR3 DNA: TGTGCCAGCAGTTCCGGACTAGCGGAGAAGAGCTTC. It translates to CASSSGLAEKSF. The full variable domain, rest sourced from reference TRBV28 and TRBJ2-7, is DVKVTQSSRYLVKRTGEKVFLECVQDMDHENMFWYRQDPGLGLRLIYFSYDVKMKEKGDIPEGYSVSREKKERFSLILESASTNQTSMYLCASSSGLAEKSFGPGTRLTVT.

The chain carries TRBV30 and TRBJ1-1, with no clear D. V gave up 3 bases and J gave up 4 bases, with 12 bases separating them. The CDR3 has 13 residues. The germline V gene encodes CDR1 GTSNPN and CDR2 SVGIG (reference sequence). In DNA, the CDR3 is TGTGCCTGGAGCGCCCAGGTTGGCACTGAAGCTTTCTTT. Its translation is CAWSAQVGTEAFF.

The chain uses TRBV6-5 and TRBJ1-5; 7 nucleotides match TRBD1. Unmatched junction bases numbered 9, after V lost 7 bases and J lost 3 bases. Germline V CDR1 and CDR2: MNHEY, SVGAGI. This CDR3 is built from 15 residues. The CDR3 bases are TGTGCCAGCAAACCGGGACAGCATTTCAATCAGCCCCAGCATTTT. Protein: CASKPGQHFNQPQHF.

This clone showed up just a few times. For the CDR3, the DNA is TGTGCCAGTAGCAGGGGGCGCGGCACAGATACGCAGTATTTT. Protein product: CASSRGRGTDTQYF. The chain carries TRBV19 and TRBJ2-3; 8 positions match TRBD1. J lost 1 base, V lost 6 bases, and 3 bases had no gene match. This CDR3 spans 14 amino acids. Germline CDR1 and CDR2: LNHDA and SQIVND (reference sequence).

The rearrangement links TRBV19 to TRBJ2-1; 7 bases fit TRBD1. Germline CDR1 is LNHDA and CDR2 is SQIVND (reference sequence). With 5 bases clipped from V and 2 bases from J, the junction kept 9 bases outside the gene matches. The CDR3 contains 16 residues. CDR3 sequence reads: CASSADRDSPYNEQFF. CDR3 nucleotides: TGTGCCAGTAGTGCTGACCGGGACAGTCCCTACAATGAGCAGTTCTTC.

J is TRBJ1-1 and V is TRBV10-2, with D maybe TRBD1 (5 bases). CDR1 and CDR2 (germline): WSHSY, SAAADI. V lost 0 bases and J lost 4, with 18 bases in between. The CDR3 is 17 residues long. CDR3 sequence reads: CASSESKIQGRSTEAFF. CDR3 nucleotides: TGCGCCAGCAGTGAGTCGAAAATTCAGGGAAGGAGCACTGAAGCTTTCTTT.

A single count supports this clone. This chain joins TRBV18 and TRBJ2-7, with a weak D call TRBD1 (6 bases). Trimming shortened V by 3 bases and J by 2 bases, and 11 bases separated the two germline ends. CDR3 length equals 14 residues. Germline V gene lookup returns CDR1 KGHSH and CDR2 LQKENI. In DNA form, the CDR3 reads TGTGCCAGCTCACCTGGCGACAGGCCCTACGAGCAGTACTTC. As protein: CASSPGDRPYEQYF.

CDR3 DNA sequence: TGTGCCAGCAGCTCACAAGATCTCATGAACACTGAAGCTTTCTTT. It translates to CASSSQDLMNTEAFF. The chain employs TRBV7-9 and TRBJ1-1; unclear D gene. V was clipped by 4 bases and J by 0 bases, with 12 bases between them. CDR3 length: 15 amino acids. Germline V gene data show CDR1 as SEHNR and CDR2 as FQNEAQ (reference sequence). Supplemented by reference TRBV7-9 and TRBJ1-1, the full variable domain reads DTGVSQNPRHKITKRGQNVTFRCDPISEHNRLYWYRQTLGQGPEFLTYFQNEAQLEKSRLLSDRFSAERPKGSFSTLEIQRTEQGDSAMYLCASSSQDLMNTEAFFGQGTRLTVV.

The chain employs TRBV9 and TRBJ2-2, with TRBD2 matching over 10 bases. Germline assignment: CDR1 SGDLS and CDR2 YYNGEE. The CDR3 is 16 amino acids. V was clipped by 4 bases and J by 7 bases; unmatched bases: 10. The DNA of the CDR3 is TGTGCCAGCAGCTCGTCTAGCGGGAGTATTCACGGGGAGCTGTTTTTT. It codes for CASSSSSGSIHGELFF.

V and J are TRBV7-9 and TRBJ2-1; D not resolved. This CDR3 has 14 amino acids. Trimming pared 0 bases from V and 7 bases from J, leaving 10 bases between. Germline V gene lookup returns CDR1 SEHNR and CDR2 FQNEAQ (reference sequence). Here the CDR3 DNA reads TGTGCCAGCAGCTTAGCGCTATCCGTGAATGAGCAGTTCTTC. This encodes CASSLALSVNEQFF. The full variable domain, its missing parts supplied by reference TRBV7-9 and TRBJ2-1, is DTGVSQNPRHKITKRGQNVTFRCDPISEHNRLYWYRQTLGQGPEFLTYFQNEAQLEKSRLLSDRFSAERPKGSFSTLEIQRTEQGDSAMYLCASSLALSVNEQFFGPGTRLTVL.

J is TRBJ2-7 and V is TRBV7-9; D gene uncertain. The CDR3 sequence is 15 residues long. Germline V gene data show CDR1 as SEHNR and CDR2 as FQNEAQ (reference sequence). Trimming stripped 1 base from V and 6 bases from J, with 16 bases between. CDR3 sequence reads: CASSLVVKAGSEQYF. DNA for the CDR3: TGTGCCAGCAGCTTAGTAGTGAAGGCAGGCTCCGAGCAGTACTTC.